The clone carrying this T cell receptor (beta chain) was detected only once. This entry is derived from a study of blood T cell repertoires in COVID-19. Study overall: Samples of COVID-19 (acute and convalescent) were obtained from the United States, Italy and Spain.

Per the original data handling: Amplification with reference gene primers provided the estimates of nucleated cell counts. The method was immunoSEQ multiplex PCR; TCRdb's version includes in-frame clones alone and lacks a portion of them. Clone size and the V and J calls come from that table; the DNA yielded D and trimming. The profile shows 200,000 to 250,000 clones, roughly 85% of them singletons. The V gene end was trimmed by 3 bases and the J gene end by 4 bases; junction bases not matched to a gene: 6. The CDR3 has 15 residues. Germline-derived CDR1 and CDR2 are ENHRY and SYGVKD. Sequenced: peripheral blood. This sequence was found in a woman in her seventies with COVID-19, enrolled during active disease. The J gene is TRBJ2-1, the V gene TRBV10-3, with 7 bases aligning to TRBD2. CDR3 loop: CAISERGSGYNEQFF. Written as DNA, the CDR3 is TGTGCCATCAGTGAACGCGGGAGTGGTTACAATGAGCAGTTCTTC.